Included here is one T cell receptor beta chain sequence, with context. The data are from a study of OX40 agonist ivuxolimab in advanced cancers. Study overall: The study enrolled dose-escalation patients with hepatocellular carcinoma, melanoma, renal cell or head and neck cancer. Partial responses were observed in three patients, of whom one had hepatocellular carcinoma and two had cutaneous melanoma.

The repertoire was sequenced with immunoSEQ multiplex PCR; TCRdb's copy has only in-frame clones and lacks some. The sample records 35,000 to 55,000 clones, approximately 80% being singletons. Trimming pared 5 bases from V and 9 bases from J, leaving 16 bases between. The CDR3 totals 13 residues. Germline assignment: CDR1 SEHNR and CDR2 FQNEAQ (reference sequence). Sample: CD4+ or CD8+ T cells sorted from blood, taken in a trial of the OX40 agonist ivuxolimab. The chain employs TRBV7-9 and TRBJ2-5; a possible D gene is TRBD2 (5 bases). This receptor was obtained from an adult with an advanced solid tumor such as melanoma, head and neck, liver or kidney cancer. Here the CDR3 reads CASSASLNGAQYF. The DNA of the CDR3 is TGTGCCAGCAGCGCCTCCTTGAACGGGGCCCAGTACTTC.